This record covers a single TCR beta chain. Its antigen remains unknown. Sequencing used immunoSEQ multiplex PCR; TCRdb keeps in-frame clones, though not all of them. In the table there are 220,000 or so clones, around 87% of which are singletons. While the first cohort had over 650 subjects, the donors belonged to the separate validation cohort of about 120 subjects. These data originate in a study of cytomegalovirus exposure and HLA in healthy donors. Study conclusions and caveats: As was reported, the classifier diagnosed cytomegalovirus status with high specificity and sensitivity.

Trimming stripped 6 bases from V and 5 bases from J, with 16 bases between. The germline V gene encodes CDR1 MNHEY and CDR2 SVGAGI. CDR3 size: 15 residues. The rearrangement joins TRBV6-5 to TRBJ1-4; D unclear. This clonotype was sampled from a woman aged 18 to 35 in good health and CMV-seropositive. The sequencing input was PBMCs. CDR3 amino acids: CASSQFGGLNEKLFF. CDR3 in DNA: TGTGCCAGCAGCCAATTCGGAGGGTTAAATGAAAAACTGTTTTTT.